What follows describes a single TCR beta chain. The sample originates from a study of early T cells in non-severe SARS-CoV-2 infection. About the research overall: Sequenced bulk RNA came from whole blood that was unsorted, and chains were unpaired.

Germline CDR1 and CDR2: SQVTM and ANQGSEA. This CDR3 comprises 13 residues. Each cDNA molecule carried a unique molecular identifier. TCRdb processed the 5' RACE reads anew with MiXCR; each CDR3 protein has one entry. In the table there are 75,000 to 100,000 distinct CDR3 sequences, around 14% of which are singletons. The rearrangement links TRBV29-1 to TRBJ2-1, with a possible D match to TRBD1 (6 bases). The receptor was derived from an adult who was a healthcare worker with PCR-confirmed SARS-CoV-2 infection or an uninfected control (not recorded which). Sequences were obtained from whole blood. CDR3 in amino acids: CRASRGPYNEQFF. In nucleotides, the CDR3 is TGCAGGGCTAGCAGGGGACCCTACAATGAGCAGTTCTTC.